Sequencing of this T cell receptor (beta chain) was carried out in a study of blood T cell repertoires in COVID-19. Whole-study context: Sites across the United States, Italy and Spain contributed samples from acute and convalescent COVID-19. The cDNA or gDNA used as material had been derived from T cells, B-cell-depleted T cells, or PBMCs.

Per the original data handling: Estimation of nucleated cell counts relied on the amplification of reference gene primers. Some clones are missing from TCRdb's copy, which holds only in-frame ones; the method was immunoSEQ multiplex PCR. V and J calls and clone size are copied from that table; D and trimming were computed from the DNA. The data show about 300,000 clones, about 89% seen once. Trimming pared 7 bases from V and 8 bases from J, leaving 13 bases between. Germline-derived CDR1 and CDR2 are SGHTA and FQGNSA. The CDR3 has 12 amino acids. This clonotype originated in a young woman with COVID-19, enrolled during active disease. Sequenced material: peripheral blood. The V call is TRBV7-2, the J call TRBJ2-3; a possible D gene is TRBD1 (6 bases). CDR3 amino acids: CASNREQGTQYF. CDR3 coding DNA: TGTGCCAGCAATAGGGAACAGGGTACGCAGTATTTT.